A selection of T cell receptor beta chains follows, all from one sample in a study of blood T cell repertoires in COVID-19. The protocol was immunoSEQ multiplex PCR, while the TCRdb copy is restricted to in-frame clones and leaves out a portion. The data show 85,000 to 95,000 clones, with more than 70% seen just once and roughly an eighth held by the top ten. Sequencing was done on a sample of peripheral blood. These receptors were taken from a woman older than 75 with acute or convalescent COVID-19. CDR3s include the opening cysteine and the closing phenylalanine or tryptophan. The D gene is left open where the match is weak. Some rows have no size entry. The others give once, few or many, or a class for an expanded clone.

clone_size,v_call,d_call,j_call,cdr3_aa,cdr3_nt
.,TRBV7-9,TRBD1,TRBJ1-1,CASSFTGGTEAFF,TGTGCCAGCAGCTTCACAGGGGGCACTGAAGCTTTCTTT
.,TRBV4-1,.,TRBJ1-2,CASTLGNPLTNYGYTF,TGCGCCAGCACCCTAGGCAACCCACTTACTAACTATGGCTACACCTTC
few,TRBV6-4,.,TRBJ1-1,CASSESGNTEAFF,TGTGCCAGCAGTGAGTCAGGGAACACTGAAGCTTTCTTT
.,TRBV3-1/TRBV3-2,TRBD1,TRBJ1-4,CASSPQGVEGEKLFF,TGTGCCAGCAGCCCCCAGGGGGTAGAAGGAGAAAAACTGTTTTTT
.,TRBV29-1,.,TRBJ1-3,CSVDGAGTGNTIYF,TGCAGCGTTGATGGAGCGGGGACCGGAAACACCATATATTTT
.,TRBV6-5,.,TRBJ1-5,CASLGGIRSNQPQHF,TGTGCCAGCCTTGGGGGGATTAGAAGCAATCAGCCCCAGCATTTT
.,TRBV5-5,TRBD1,TRBJ1-5,CASSFGIRQGSQHF,TGTGCCAGCAGCTTCGGAATAAGACAGGGTTCCCAGCATTTT
.,TRBV2,TRBD2,TRBJ2-3,CASRAGTSGTDTQYF,TGTGCCAGCAGGGCCGGGACTAGCGGCACAGATACGCAGTATTTT
once,TRBV9,.,TRBJ1-6,CASSDDRGAGSPLHF,TGTGCCAGCAGCGACGACCGGGGGGCAGGGTCACCCCTCCACTTT
once,TRBV19,TRBD1,TRBJ2-7,CASSRGTGEQYF,TGTGCCAGTAGTAGGGGGACAGGCGAGCAGTACTTC
.,TRBV5-4,.,TRBJ2-3,CASSLAGGTDTQYF,TGTGCCAGCAGCTTGGCAGGGGGCACAGATACGCAGTATTTT
.,TRBV28,.,TRBJ1-2,CASSLGGLRNYGYTF,TGTGCCAGCAGTTTAGGGGGACTCCGTAACTATGGCTACACCTTC
.,TRBV5-1,.,TRBJ1-1,CASSGQPPLNTEAFF,TGCGCCAGCTCAGGACAGCCTCCCTTGAACACTGAAGCTTTCTTT
.,TRBV10-3,.,TRBJ1-2,CAAAMGLYGYTF,TGTGCCGCCGCGATGGGGCTCTATGGCTACACCTTC
.,TRBV29-1,.,TRBJ1-1,CSVGYGDTEAFF,TGCAGCGTGGGATACGGGGACACTGAAGCTTTCTTT
few,TRBV2,TRBD1,TRBJ1-4,CASRGQGEKLFF,TGTGCCAGCAGAGGACAGGGAGAAAAACTGTTTTTT